This T cell receptor beta chain came from a study of CD8 T cells in ankylosing spondylitis. Whole-study findings and limits: Researchers reportedly found disease-linked clones significantly enriched in matched ankylosing spondylitis synovial fluid. Characteristic, it appeared, of ankylosing spondylitis blood was a TCR beta motif of fewer than 10 highly homologous variants. Disease-linked clones had a CD8+ phenotype and relatively low frequency in peripheral blood.

Scientists made TCR beta libraries using quantitative 5'-RACE with molecular barcodes. TCRdb itself ran the 5' RACE reads through MiXCR, one entry per CDR3 protein. The sample consists of 300,000 to 400,000 distinct CDR3 sequences, 20% of them appearing once. About this clonotype itself: Antigen unknown.

The germline V gene has CDR1 MNHEY and CDR2 SMNVEV (reference sequence). V shed 7 bases and J shed 5 bases, with 14 bases lying between them. This CDR3 comprises 13 residues. Material for sequencing was blood, either unsorted or a sorted T cell fraction (not recorded which). The chain links TRBV27 to TRBJ2-5, with D tentatively TRBD1 (5 bases). The origin of this receptor is a male donor with ankylosing spondylitis or in good health (not recorded which). CDR3 DNA: TGTGCCAGCAAGGACACTCTATGGGAGACCCAGTACTTC. This sequence encodes CASKDTLWETQYF.